This T cell receptor (beta chain) derives from a study of cytomegalovirus exposure and HLA in healthy donors. Regarding the study as a whole: Common viral pathogens seemed to be connected with several of the most significant clusters, according to a later analysis. Most observed TCR sequences were rare, whereas some public TCRs were detected in many donors. Among the CMV-associated chains, a few were confirmed in vitro as specific for CMV antigens.

Of note for this clone: The antigen remains unidentified.

The PCR used 60 Vbeta and 13 Jbeta primers. The authors' processing: Later, 65 million to 85 million unique TCR beta chains were counted in an analysis, and roughly 11 million of them were shared. The assay was immunoSEQ multiplex PCR, and TCRdb's table has in-frame clones only and misses some. That table is the source of V, J and clone size, and D and trimming were worked out from the DNA. The sample comprises 180,000 or so clones, 9.5% of which are singletons, and approximately 1.3% rests with the top ten. The CDR3 spans 15 residues. Germline V lookup: CDR1 SGHNT, CDR2 YYREEE (reference sequence). V was trimmed by 1 base and J by 4 bases, leaving 14 bases between them.

The V and J genes are TRBV5-4 and TRBJ1-2; D is unresolved. The sequenced material came from PBMCs. The receptor was derived from a woman in her thirties in good health and CMV-seropositive. The CDR3 region has the DNA TGTGCCAGCAGCTTGAATACAGACCACCTCTATGGCTACACCTTC. Its translation: CASSLNTDHLYGYTF.